This TCR beta chain appears in the sequencing data of a study of T-cell memory formation after mild COVID-19 (dated by TCRdb to the early 2020s). For context, the study as a whole: TCR sequence clusters from the two donors were found to be largely donor specific. T-cell clones expanding and contracting after mild COVID-19 in two donors were tracked by longitudinal TCRalpha and TCRbeta repertoire sequencing. The cohort was made up of two young adult volunteers, one female and one male, who were previously healthy.

This clonotype appeared a few times. Its recognized antigen is unknown. No base-level quality is on record; no much larger clone is a single base apart. Sequenced on an Illumina NovaSeq 6000. cDNA libraries for TCRalpha and TCRbeta were prepared by 5'RACE using constant-segment primers, with sample barcodes and unique molecular identifiers added. RNA was extracted from every sample with Trizol reagent. Library amplification was performed in two PCR steps, and a second sample barcode and Illumina TruSeq adapters were introduced in the second step. The libraries were sequenced on an Illumina NovaSeq using 2 x 150 bp paired-end reads. The authors processed their data as follows. The reads were demultiplexed and collapsed into UMI-guided consensus sequences using migec v1.2.7. Using mixcr v2.1.11, UMI consensuses were aligned to TRA and TRB V and J templates and then assembled into clonotypes. Clonotypes were classified as expanded or contracted when called significant by both edgeR and NoisET, with noise models trained on biological replicates. edgeR calls used a false discovery rate-adjusted p below 0.01 and a log2 fold-change threshold of 1. PCA with hierarchical clustering of max-normalized trajectories of the 1000 most abundant clonotypes was used as exploratory dynamics analysis. Each responding clone was given a CD4 or CD8 phenotype based on the CD4+ and CD8+ repertoires, which had been sequenced separately. Clones were called with MiXCR by TCRdb after fastp trimmed the public reads at Q25, and only in-frame beta chains were retained. Rows are unified per CDR3 protein, each entry keeping the most common DNA and genes. These V and J calls originate from TCRdb's pipeline instead of the authors' own analysis. This sample gives about 560,000 distinct CDR3 sequences in total; about a fifth of them show up just once. The ten largest clones capture 7.5% to 9.5% of the sample.

Results and caveats for the whole study, not just this receptor: From day 15 to 85, contracting clones showed balanced CD4/CD8 phenotypes, whereas a second wave of clones that expanded from day 15 to 37 leaned towards CD4+. The study covered only a couple of mild cases, and larger cohorts including severe cases with pre-infection samples were considered necessary. The second-wave clones that peaked on day 37 were not confirmed to be SARS-CoV-2 specific. Contracting CD4+ clones appeared mostly in the CM and EM memory subsets, whereas CD8+ clones were enriched in EMRA. The detection of some responding clones in pre-infection memory suggests that pre-existing cross-reactive memory T cells joined the SARS-CoV-2 response.

CDR1 KGHDR and CDR2 SFDVKD were looked up in the germline V gene. The CDR3 runs 18 amino acids, cysteine and phenylalanine included. Only the CDR3 part of the read is kept: 54 bases, read in frame from the first base. Germline trimming: 0 bases from V, 4 bases from J; junction bases outside gene matches: 8. PBMCs were isolated by Ficoll-Paque density gradient centrifugation. Here the chain combines TRBV24-1 and TRBJ2-2, and TRBD1 matches 9 of the central bases. The TCR sequence derives from an adult woman who had mild COVID-19 (a few samples of this study predate the infection). The sample titles of this study are shuffled in the database, so cell type and time point are left out; the donor was told from shared clones. What was sequenced was PBMCs or a T cell subset sorted from them (not recorded which). The nucleotide sequence reads TGTGCCACCAGTGATTTGTCCCCTGGACAGGGGTCCACCGGGGAGCTGTTTTTT. This gives the protein CATSDLSPGQGSTGELFF.